Below, 23 T cell receptor beta chains from the same sample are listed, as sequenced in a study of response to subunit inactivated influenza vaccine. One entry per CDR3 protein, called by TCRdb with MiXCR from the RT-PCR reads. The table shows a few hundred thousand distinct CDR3 sequences, with around 15% occurring only once. The sample consisted of PBMCs from blood, taken approximately 12 days after vaccination. Every receptor here comes from a man in his forties or fifties who received an inactivated influenza vaccine.

The chain joins TRBV6-1 to TRBJ1-4; D might be TRBD1 (6 bases). The ends were cut back, 9 bases at V and 5 bases at J, with 13 bases in the middle. CDR1 MNHNS and CDR2 SASEGT come from the germline V gene. The CDR3 spans 13 residues. CDR3 sequence (DNA): TGTGCCAGTTTTAGGCAGGGGAATGAAAAACTGTTTTTT. Its translation: CASFRQGNEKLFF.

This clonotype came up many times. V is TRBV12-3 or TRBV12-4 and J is TRBJ2-1; TRBD2 matches 11 bases. CDR3 length equals 20 residues. Trimming cost V 6 bases and J 5 bases; bases outside gene matches: 21. CDR3 DNA sequence: TGTGCCAGCAGATCCCACAGGGGACTACCGACTAGCGGGGTGGACAATGAGCAGTTCTTC. Its protein product is CASRSHRGLPTSGVDNEQFF.

The rearrangement uses TRBV3-1 and TRBJ2-5; 7 nucleotides line up with TRBD2. Per the germline V gene, CDR1 is LGHDT and CDR2 is YNNKEL (reference sequence). Trimming at V came to 2 bases and at J to 6 bases, leaving 12 bases not matched to a gene. This CDR3 comprises 16 residues. The CDR3 spells CASSQTTKGLSKTQYF. The DNA of the CDR3 is TGTGCCAGCAGCCAAACCACCAAGGGACTATCAAAGACCCAGTACTTC.

This chain uses TRBV5-1 with TRBJ2-6; tentative D call: TRBD1 (7 bases). Germline lookup yields CDR1 SGHRS and CDR2 YFSETQ. V dropped 7 bases and J dropped 0 bases, with 20 bases sitting between them. This CDR3 is built from 18 residues. Here the CDR3 reads CASAQEGAKYSGANVLTF. The CDR3 DNA is TGCGCCAGCGCTCAGGAGGGGGCGAAATACTCTGGGGCCAACGTCCTGACTTTC.

This clonotype was seen only a few times. This CDR3 reads CASSQDWLRGGSYEQYF. The CDR3 DNA is TGCGCCAGCAGCCAAGATTGGTTAAGGGGTGGGTCCTACGAGCAGTACTTC. The rearrangement joins TRBV4-3 to TRBJ2-7; possibly TRBD1 for D (5 bases). The CDR3 is 17 residues long. Per the germline V gene, CDR1 is LGHNA and CDR2 is YSLEER. Trimming shortened V by 0 bases and J by 1 base, and 16 bases separated the two germline ends.

As to this clonotype: A much larger clone lies a single base off, so this may be a read error. The chain carries TRBV2 and TRBJ1-4, with TRBD1 identical over 9 bases. Germline V gene lookup returns CDR1 SNHLY and CDR2 FYNNEI. The CDR3 runs to 14 residues. Trimming took 6 bases from V and 9 from J; bases not matched to a gene: 8. DNA of the CDR3: TGTGCCAGCAGGACACAGGGGGCAGGTCAAAAACTGTTTTTT. Translation: CASRTQGAGQKLFF.

The chain is built from TRBV24-1 and TRBJ1-1, with a possible D match to TRBD1 (5 bases). Germline CDR1 KGHDR, CDR2 SFDVKD. There are 13 residues in the CDR3. V was pared by 3 bases and J by 2 bases, with 6 bases between. Here the CDR3 reads CATSDTGNTEAFF. The DNA for the CDR3 is TGTGCCACCAGTGATACAGGAAACACTGAAGCTTTCTTT.

V and J are TRBV12-5 and TRBJ2-1, with 9 bases identical to TRBD2. V was clipped by 3 bases and J by 7 bases; unmatched bases: 13. The CDR3 totals 17 residues. Germline V gene lookup returns CDR1 LGHNT and CDR2 FRNRAP. The CDR3 spells CASGFLLAGGPVNEQFF. Here the CDR3 DNA reads TGTGCTAGTGGTTTCCTATTGGCGGGAGGGCCGGTAAATGAGCAGTTCTTC.

CDR3 DNA: TGTGCCAGCAGCAAACGACAGGGAGCTAACTATGGCTACACCTTC. Encoded protein: CASSKRQGANYGYTF. This chain uses TRBV7-8 with TRBJ1-2; 7 nucleotides line up with TRBD1. From germline, CDR1 is SGHVS and CDR2 FQNEAQ. After removal of 5 bases from V and 0 bases from J, the junction contained 6 bases not matched to a gene. The CDR3 length is 15 residues.

This clonotype appeared many times. This chain joins TRBV24-1 and TRBJ2-1, with 7 nucleotides matching TRBD2. The CDR3 loop spans 16 amino acids. The germline V gene has CDR1 KGHDR and CDR2 SFDVKD. J gave up 7 bases and V 3 bases, and 11 bases lay outside the gene matches. The CDR3 here is CATSDLGEGSGNEQFF. The CDR3 DNA is TGTGCCACCAGTGATCTCGGGGAGGGTAGTGGGAATGAGCAGTTCTTC.

This clonotype was detected a few times. The chain uses TRBV15 and TRBJ2-5, with 11 bases that match TRBD2. V lost 0 bases and J lost 2; bases outside the gene matches: 14. The CDR3 has 20 residues. In germline, CDR1 is LNHNV, CDR2 YYDKDF (reference sequence). The CDR3 sequence: CATSRDRGVGTSGDQETQYF. The CDR3 DNA follows: TGTGCCACCAGCAGAGATCGTGGGGTTGGGACTAGCGGAGATCAAGAGACCCAGTACTTC.

The CDR3 bases are TGTGCCAGCAGTGAAGATGGAGCAGCCCAAGAGACCCAGTACTTC. This codes for CASSEDGAAQETQYF. The V call is TRBV2, the J call TRBJ2-5, with D hard to call. The CDR3 is 15 residues long. The germline CDR1 and CDR2 sequences are SNHLY and FYNNEI. V dropped 1 base and J dropped 1 base, with 10 bases sitting between them.

This clonotype has a handful of counts. The chain couples TRBV29-1 to TRBJ2-3, with D maybe TRBD2 (7 bases). The CDR3 has 14 amino acids. Trimming shortened V by 3 bases and J by 4 bases, and 14 bases separated the two germline ends. The germline gives CDR1 SQVTM, CDR2 ANQGSEA. CDR3 DNA sequence: TGCAGCGTTGATGCGGGGGCTGGATCAGATACGCAGTATTTT. Its protein is CSVDAGAGSDTQYF.

This clonotype has at least ten counts. This chain connects TRBV5-1 to TRBJ1-2; D gene ambiguous. This CDR3 contains 13 residues. From germline, CDR1 is SGHRS and CDR2 YFSETQ. Trimming took 4 bases from V and 4 from J, leaving 11 bases between them. CDR3 sequence: CASSPADGYGYTF. DNA for the CDR3: TGCGCCAGCAGCCCGGCGGACGGCTATGGCTACACCTTC.

The chain recombines TRBV10-3 with TRBJ2-5, with 11 bases aligning to TRBD2. The J segment lost 1 base and the V segment lost 6 bases, leaving 1 base of the junction unmatched. CDR1 is ENHRY and CDR2 is SYGVKD in the germline V gene. This CDR3 is built from 14 residues. The CDR3 reads CAIRGTSGQETQYF. Written as DNA, the CDR3 is TGTGCCATCAGAGGGACTAGCGGCCAAGAGACCCAGTACTTC.

The V call is TRBV7-8, the J call TRBJ2-1; the D is unclear. V dropped 4 bases and J dropped 9 bases, with 13 bases sitting between them. The CDR3 spans 13 residues. Germline V gene data show CDR1 as SGHVS and CDR2 as FQNEAQ. The CDR3 loop is CASSSASVGEQFF. In DNA form, the CDR3 reads TGTGCCAGCAGCTCGGCCTCTGTGGGTGAGCAGTTCTTC.

The rearrangement joins TRBV7-8 to TRBJ2-5; D might be TRBD2 (6 bases). Germline-derived CDR1 and CDR2 are SGHVS and FQNEAQ. V was pared by 0 bases and J by 1 base, with 24 bases between. The CDR3 is made up of 20 amino acids. The CDR3 DNA is TGTGCCAGCAGCTTAGCGCGGTTTTCTAGGGCTAGCGTGCCCCAAGAGACCCAGTACTTC. Its translation: CASSLARFSRASVPQETQYF. The complete variable domain, with remaining parts taken from reference TRBV7-8 and TRBJ2-5, reads GAGVSQSPRYKVAKRGQDVALRCDPISGHVSLFWYQQALGQGPEFLTYFQNEAQLDKSGLPSDRFFAERPEGSVSTLKIQRTQQEDSAVYLCASSLARFSRASVPQETQYFGPGTRLLVL.

This clonotype was seen only a few times. This chain joins TRBV10-3 and TRBJ2-5; D may be TRBD2 (5 bases). With 2 bases removed from V and 2 bases from J, the gap between germline ends came to 6 bases. The CDR3 runs 13 residues. Germline CDR1 is ENHRY and CDR2 is SYGVKD. CDR3 DNA sequence: TGTGCCATCAGTGAGGGGAGACAAGAGACCCAGTACTTC. It specifies CAISEGRQETQYF.

This chain joins TRBV7-9 and TRBJ1-1; possibly TRBD1 for D (6 bases). V lost 4 bases, J lost 4 bases, and 16 bases lay in between. CDR3 length equals 15 residues. Germline CDR1 SEHNR, CDR2 FQNEAQ (reference sequence). Here the CDR3 DNA reads TGTGCCAGCAGCTCCGAGGGGGGGCTTGGCACTGAAGCTTTCTTT. It translates to CASSSEGGLGTEAFF.

The chain carries TRBV12-3 or TRBV12-4 and TRBJ1-6; D perhaps matches TRBD1 (6 bases). The CDR3 is 14 residues long. V was trimmed by 5 bases and J by 6 bases, leaving 11 bases between them. CDR3 in DNA: TGTGCCAGCAGTCAGACAGGTGGTAATTCACCCCTCCACTTT. Translated, it gives CASSQTGGNSPLHF.

This clonotype was seen only a few times. The chain couples TRBV6-2 or TRBV6-3 to TRBJ2-2; D is uncertain. Germline CDR1 reads MNHEY; CDR2 reads SVGEGT. The V gene lost 2 bases and the J gene lost 4 bases, with 11 bases spanning the gap. This CDR3 spans 15 amino acids. The CDR3 region is CASSYVASGTGELFF. As DNA, the CDR3 is TGTGCCAGCAGTTACGTGGCTTCAGGCACCGGGGAGCTGTTTTTT.

In its sample, this clonotype is medium-sized (0.01 to 0.1%). At one end the junction does not follow the germline gene, possibly because of a read error. The chain is built from TRBV5-1 and TRBJ2-3; D ambiguous. The germline V gene has CDR1 SGHRS and CDR2 YFSETQ. The CDR3 sequence is 11 residues long. CDR3 nucleotide sequence: TGTGCCAGCAGTTTAGCAGATACGCAGTATTTT. Translated, it gives CASSLADTQYF.

The rearrangement joins TRBV10-3 to TRBJ2-7; D is perhaps TRBD2 (5 bases). Germline V lookup: CDR1 ENHRY, CDR2 SYGVKD. This CDR3 is 15 amino acids long. Trimming removed 3 bases from V and 4 bases from J, with 16 bases in between. The chain's CDR3 is CAISEESSEGYEQYF. The CDR3 DNA reads as TGTGCCATCAGTGAAGAGAGTTCCGAGGGATACGAGCAGTACTTC.